This TCR beta chain derives from a study of T cells after yellow fever vaccination. Study findings and constraints: Overlap between CD4 and CD8 compartments was detected for a small share of clonotypes. Sorted repertoires could include abundant contaminating clonotypes from bulk cells.

The table lists this clonotype with many counts. What it recognizes is unknown. TCRdb re-called the 5' RACE reads through MiXCR, storing one row per CDR3 protein. The table shows about 240,000 distinct CDR3 sequences, with 6.9% occurring only once. The ends lost 5 bases at V and 4 bases at J; junction bases unmatched: 9. CDR1 SGHAT and CDR2 FQDESV come from the germline V gene (reference sequence). CDR3 length: 15 amino acids. The clonotype originates from a man between 25 and 39 years old who received the YFV17D yellow fever vaccine. The material was CD4+ T cells sorted from PBMCs, obtained 15 days after the yellow fever booster vaccination. This sequence joins TRBV11-1 and TRBJ2-7; 9 nucleotides agree with TRBD1. The CDR3 nucleotides are TGTGCCAGCAGCGGCAGGGACAGGGAGAGTTACGAGCAGTACTTC. This translates into CASSGRDRESYEQYF.